Listed below are T cell receptor beta chains from one sample, sequenced in a study of a mutant IDH1 vaccine in newly diagnosed glioma. TCRdb's table, derived via immunoSEQ multiplex PCR, lists solely in-frame clones and lacks some. Here the sample spans about 56,000 clones, roughly 76% being singletons. These receptors' targets are unknown. The sample was PBMCs, taken from a glioma patient whose treatment included an IDH1 peptide vaccine. These TCRs come from a man in his forties or fifties with glioma. CDR3s include the opening cysteine and the closing phenylalanine or tryptophan. A D gene is named only where the DNA matches it firmly.

J: TRBJ1-1; D: TRBD1; V: TRBV5-4; CDR3: CASSLLRQGRNTEAFF
J: TRBJ1-2; D: TRBD1; V: TRBV5-5; CDR3: CASSFTGGDYGYTF
J: TRBJ2-2; D: -; V: TRBV4-1; CDR3: CASSQRNTGELFF
J: TRBJ2-7; D: -; V: TRBV5-5; CDR3: CASTFGATPEQYF
J: TRBJ2-7; D: -; V: TRBV27; CDR3: CASSPLGGRGSGEQYF
J: TRBJ1-5; D: -; V: TRBV7-9; CDR3: CASSFEGNNQPQHF
J: TRBJ1-2; D: -; V: TRBV5-4; CDR3: CASSLGGGEANYGYTF
J: TRBJ2-6; D: TRBD1; V: TRBV7-9; CDR3: CASSFTGTGLSGANVLTF
J: TRBJ2-1; D: -; V: TRBV27; CDR3: CASSLGWSSYNEQFF
J: TRBJ1-2; D: TRBD1; V: TRBV27; CDR3: CASSFGKGAGYGYTF
J: TRBJ2-1; D: -; V: TRBV4-1; CDR3: CASSSLRSEQFF
J: TRBJ2-5; D: -; V: TRBV30; CDR3: CAWRSSGSQETQYF
J: TRBJ2-1; D: -; V: TRBV30; CDR3: CAWSKGSRNEQFF
J: TRBJ1-1; D: -; V: TRBV4-3; CDR3: CASSQGYYRATEAFF
J: TRBJ2-7; D: TRBD2; V: TRBV6-1; CDR3: CASSRGTSYEQYF
J: TRBJ1-1; D: -; V: TRBV5-1; CDR3: CASSSRGGTEAFF
J: TRBJ2-7; D: -; V: TRBV6-1; CDR3: CASSSRGRAYEQYF
J: TRBJ1-1; D: -; V: TRBV19; CDR3: CASRTGPGRNTEAFF
J: TRBJ2-1; D: TRBD2; V: TRBV11-2; CDR3: CASSPPSGYNEQFF
J: TRBJ1-1; D: -; V: TRBV6-5; CDR3: CASGLRKLNTEAFF
J: TRBJ2-7; D: -; V: TRBV4-3; CDR3: CASSQDWLTTSYEQYF
J: TRBJ2-1; D: TRBD2; V: TRBV7-9; CDR3: CASSISGGGSYNEQFF
J: TRBJ2-7; D: -; V: TRBV19; CDR3: CASSPVDGYEQYF
J: TRBJ1-5; D: -; V: TRBV5-1; CDR3: CASSLGQGQPQHF
J: TRBJ2-7; D: -; V: TRBV27; CDR3: CASSLSVGLSYEQYF
J: TRBJ1-5; D: -; V: TRBV23-1; CDR3: CASSQGFSNQPQHF
J: TRBJ2-3; D: TRBD1; V: TRBV7-9; CDR3: CASIPSGGADTQYF
J: TRBJ2-7; D: TRBD1; V: TRBV27; CDR3: CASSTTGFEQYF
J: TRBJ2-7; D: TRBD2; V: TRBV7-2; CDR3: CASSHRSGGSSYEQYF
J: TRBJ1-2; D: TRBD1; V: TRBV2; CDR3: CASSLEQGADGYTF
J: TRBJ1-5; D: -; V: TRBV4-1; CDR3: CASSDLDKNNQPQHF
J: TRBJ2-2; D: -; V: TRBV7-7; CDR3: CASSHDRQNTGELFF
J: TRBJ1-4; D: TRBD1; V: TRBV18; CDR3: CASAPGQGDEKLFF
J: TRBJ1-5; D: -; V: TRBV6-1; CDR3: CASKSETFGQPQHF
J: TRBJ1-6; D: TRBD1; V: TRBV5-8; CDR3: CASGQGYNSPLHF
J: TRBJ2-7; D: -; V: TRBV4-2; CDR3: CASSQDPRATYEQYF
J: TRBJ1-1; D: -; V: TRBV5-1; CDR3: CASSLEAGVNTEAFF
J: TRBJ2-1; D: -; V: TRBV29-1; CDR3: CSVEQGSFGNEQFF
J: TRBJ2-3; D: TRBD2; V: TRBV15; CDR3: CATSRVIAGPPADTQYF
J: TRBJ1-3; D: -; V: TRBV6-1; CDR3: CASAIGNTIYF
J: TRBJ1-1; D: -; V: TRBV28; CDR3: CASTVARAGNTEAFF
J: TRBJ2-5; D: TRBD1; V: TRBV18; CDR3: CASSSRQGKETQYF
J: TRBJ1-1; D: -; V: TRBV4-3; CDR3: CASSQVGGTEAFF
J: TRBJ1-3; D: -; V: TRBV5-1; CDR3: CASSLEGVGNTIYF
J: TRBJ1-1; D: TRBD1; V: TRBV10-3; CDR3: CAISGGTGGTRAEAFF
J: TRBJ1-1; D: -; V: TRBV7-2; CDR3: CASSPRMNTEAFF
J: TRBJ1-4; D: -; V: TRBV2; CDR3: CASTRGPEGLFF
J: TRBJ1-2; D: -; V: TRBV21-1; CDR3: CASSKALQTGGNYGYTF
J: TRBJ1-5; D: -; V: TRBV2; CDR3: CASRAKGSNQPQHF
J: TRBJ2-7; D: TRBD1; V: TRBV6-1; CDR3: CACSEIFSWTGAYEQYF
J: TRBJ2-2; D: TRBD1; V: TRBV7-9; CDR3: CASSLMVQGRSGELFF
J: TRBJ2-7; D: TRBD1; V: TRBV7-3; CDR3: CASSLDRGHEQYF
J: TRBJ1-2; D: -; V: TRBV18; CDR3: CASSPPPGAYGYTF
J: TRBJ1-4; D: -; V: TRBV7-2; CDR3: CASSPSTNEKLFF
J: TRBJ1-2; D: -; V: TRBV30; CDR3: CAWKKGQNYGYTF